A selection of T cell receptor beta chains follows, all from one sample in a study of blood T cell repertoires in COVID-19. Repertoires were generated with immunoSEQ multiplex PCR, while TCRdb's copy carries only in-frame clones and drops some. The table has over 250,000 clones, roughly 87% seen once. The sample was PBMCs or T cells enriched from blood (not recorded which). The source of these receptors is a woman under 30 who had recovered from COVID-19. Both conserved end residues are part of each CDR3. D genes are given only for firm matches. Rows may omit the clone size; those that give it use once, few, many or a size class.

J | V | size | D | length | DNA | CDR3
TRBJ2-2 | TRBV15 | few | TRBD2 | 14 | TGTGCCACTCGCGGGGGGCAGAACACCGGGGAGCTGTTTTTT | CATRGGQNTGELFF
TRBJ2-1 | TRBV9 | . | . | 13 | TGTGCCAGCAGCGGGAGGGTGCACAATGAGCAGTTCTTC | CASSGRVHNEQFF
TRBJ1-4 | TRBV10-3 | . | . | 17 | TGTGCCATCAGTGAATTCGGGGATGGAGTTTTGAAAGAAAAACTGTTTTTT | CAISEFGDGVLKEKLFF
TRBJ2-7 | TRBV24-1 | . | . | 14 | TGTGCCACCAGTGATTTTGTGAGTCCCTACGAGCAGTACTTC | CATSDFVSPYEQYF
TRBJ2-7 | TRBV7-2 | . | . | 15 | TGTGCCAGCAGCTTCAATCCGTTGAGCTCCTACGAGCAGTACTTC | CASSFNPLSSYEQYF
TRBJ1-1 | TRBV7-3 | . | . | 15 | TGTGCCAGCAGCTTAAATCCAGGGCAGAACACTGAAGCTTTCTTT | CASSLNPGQNTEAFF
TRBJ2-7 | TRBV6-1 | once | TRBD2 | 14 | TGTGCCAGCAGTGAAGCGCGGGGGGGCTACGAGCAGTACTTC | CASSEARGGYEQYF
TRBJ1-3 | TRBV7-3 | few | . | 14 | TGTGCCAGCAGTCTCGGGAGCTCTGGAAACACCATATATTTT | CASSLGSSGNTIYF
TRBJ2-3 | TRBV10-3 | . | . | 17 | TGTGCCATCAGTGAGGGGGGAGTGCGGGGCCACACAGATACGCAGTATTTT | CAISEGGVRGHTDTQYF
TRBJ1-5 | TRBV19 | . | . | 12 | TGTGCCAGTAGTTGGGCTGATCAGCCCCAGCATTTT | CASSWADQPQHF
TRBJ1-2 | TRBV6-2/TRBV6-3 | . | . | 13 | TGTGCCAGCAGTTACCTCCGTCCGTATGGCTACACCTTC | CASSYLRPYGYTF
TRBJ2-5 | TRBV18 | . | TRBD2 | 15 | TGTGCCAGCTCACCCCCCGGGGGGAAACAAGAGACCCAGTACTTC | CASSPPGGKQETQYF
TRBJ2-1 | TRBV9 | . | TRBD1 | 16 | TGTGCCAGCAGCGTAGTGGGCAGGGGGCAGGTCAATGAGCAGTTCTTC | CASSVVGRGQVNEQFF
TRBJ2-1 | TRBV28 | few | TRBD1 | 16 | TGTGCCAGCAGCCACCCCCGGGACAGGGGGAAAAATGAGCAGTTCTTC | CASSHPRDRGKNEQFF
TRBJ2-1 | TRBV14 | . | . | 16 | TGTGCCAGCAGCCCGACTAGGGTCGTTTTTCTGGATGAGCAGTTCTTC | CASSPTRVVFLDEQFF
TRBJ1-1 | TRBV9 | . | . | 15 | TGTGCCAGCAGCGAGCGGACAGTTATGAACACTGAAGCTTTCTTT | CASSERTVMNTEAFF
TRBJ1-1 | TRBV7-8 | few | TRBD1 | 18 | TGTGCCAGCAGCTTAGGGTGGGGGACAGGGCATCGGAACACTGAAGCTTTCTTT | CASSLGWGTGHRNTEAFF
TRBJ2-3 | TRBV7-2 | . | . | 12 | TGTGCCAGCAGCTTTTTCCAAGATACGCAGTATTTT | CASSFFQDTQYF
TRBJ2-2 | TRBV28 | . | TRBD1 | 18 | TGTGCCAGCAGTTTAGTTGGCACAGGGGGCGCGAACACCGGGGAGCTGTTTTTT | CASSLVGTGGANTGELFF
TRBJ1-4 | TRBV28 | . | TRBD1 | 14 | TGTGCCAGCCCTTACGGGACAGGGAGTGAAAAACTGTTTTTT | CASPYGTGSEKLFF
TRBJ2-7 | TRBV7-2 | . | TRBD2 | 14 | TGTGCCAGCAGCCACCTAGCGGGGGGCTACGAGCAGTACTTC | CASSHLAGGYEQYF
TRBJ2-5 | TRBV6-6 | . | TRBD2 | 15 | TGTGCCAGCAGTTGGACTAGCGGGGGCCAAGAGACCCAGTACTTC | CASSWTSGGQETQYF
TRBJ2-2 | TRBV7-9 | . | . | 12 | TGTGCCAGCAGCCTAACCACCGGGGAGCTGTTTTTT | CASSLTTGELFF
TRBJ2-1 | TRBV3-1/TRBV3-2 | . | TRBD1 | 16 | TGTGCCAGCAGTCGGACAGGGTCAAGCTCCTACAATGAGCAGTTCTTC | CASSRTGSSSYNEQFF
TRBJ1-4 | TRBV28 | . | TRBD1 | 14 | TGTGCCAGCCAGGGGGTCGCAACTAATGAAAAACTGTTTTTT | CASQGVATNEKLFF
TRBJ2-1 | TRBV3-1/TRBV3-2 | . | . | 15 | TGTGCCAGCAGCGAAGGCAGGGGCGGGTACAATGAGCAGTTCTTC | CASSEGRGGYNEQFF
TRBJ1-1 | TRBV5-1 | once | . | 13 | TGCGCCAGCAGCTGGGGGGAGATCACTGAAGCTTTCTTT | CASSWGEITEAFF